This T cell receptor (beta chain) was identified in a study of graft-versus-host responses after intestinal transplantation. Turning to the study itself: Multivisceral, liver-intestinal, or isolated intestinal grafts went to recipients. Tacrolimus and steroids were given for two to three years to all recipients after anti-thymocyte globulin induction.

Findings of the study overall: High graft-versus-host to host-versus-graft clonal ratios were found in allografts of patients who had graft-donor T cell macrochimerism. There were GvH clones found in recipient marrow, and some of them appeared first in ileum or blood.

The CDR3 runs to 16 residues. Only in-frame clones appear in the TCRdb table, and some are missing; sequencing was by immunoSEQ multiplex PCR. The sample has 75,000 to 95,000 clones; around 93% are singletons. With regard to this clone: Its specificity is not known.

V is TRBV12-2 and J is TRBJ2-1; TRBD2 reflects the table's D call only, with no check against the DNA. TRBV12-2 is an annotated pseudogene. The TCR was taken from a human donor who was the organ donor for an intestinal transplant. The starting material was unstimulated CD4+ T cells sorted from spleen or lymph node cells, obtained before transplant. This CDR3 reads CAPREARPSSYNEQFF. Here the CDR3 DNA reads TGTGCACCCCGTGAGGCAAGACCAAGCTCCTACAATGAGCAGTTCTTC.